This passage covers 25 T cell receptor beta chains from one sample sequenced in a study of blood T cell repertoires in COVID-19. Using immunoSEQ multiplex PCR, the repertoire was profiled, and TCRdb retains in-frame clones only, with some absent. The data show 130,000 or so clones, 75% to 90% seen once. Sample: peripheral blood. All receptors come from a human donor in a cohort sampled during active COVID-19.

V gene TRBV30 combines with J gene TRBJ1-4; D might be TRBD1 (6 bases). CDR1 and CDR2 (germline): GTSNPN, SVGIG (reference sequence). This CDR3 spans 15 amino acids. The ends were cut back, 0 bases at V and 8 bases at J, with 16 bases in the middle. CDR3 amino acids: CAWSVSGRGGEKLFF. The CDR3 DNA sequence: TGTGCCTGGAGTGTATCAGGCAGGGGAGGGGAAAAACTGTTTTTT.

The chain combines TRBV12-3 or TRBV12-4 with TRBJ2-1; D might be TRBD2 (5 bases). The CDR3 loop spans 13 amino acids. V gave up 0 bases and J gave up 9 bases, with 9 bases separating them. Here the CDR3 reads CASSLAQLGEQFF. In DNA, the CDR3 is TGTGCCAGCAGTTTAGCGCAACTAGGTGAGCAGTTCTTC.

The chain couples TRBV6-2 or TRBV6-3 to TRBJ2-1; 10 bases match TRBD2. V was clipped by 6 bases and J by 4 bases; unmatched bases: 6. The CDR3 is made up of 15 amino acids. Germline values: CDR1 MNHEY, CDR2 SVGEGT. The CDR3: CASSQLAGYYNEQFF. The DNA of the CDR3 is TGTGCCAGCAGCCAACTAGCGGGATATTACAATGAGCAGTTCTTC.

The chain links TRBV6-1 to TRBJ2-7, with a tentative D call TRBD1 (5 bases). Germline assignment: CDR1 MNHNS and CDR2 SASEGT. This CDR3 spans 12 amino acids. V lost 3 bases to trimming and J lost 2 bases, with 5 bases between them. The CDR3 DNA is TGTGCCAGCAGTGACAGGGCCTACGAGCAGTACTTC. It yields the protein CASSDRAYEQYF.

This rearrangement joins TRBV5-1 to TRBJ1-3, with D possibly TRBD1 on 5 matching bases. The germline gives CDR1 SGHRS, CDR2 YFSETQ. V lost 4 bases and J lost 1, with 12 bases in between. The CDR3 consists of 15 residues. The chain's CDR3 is CASSPGGLSGNTIYF. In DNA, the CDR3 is TGCGCCAGCAGCCCCGGGGGATTATCTGGAAACACCATATATTTT.

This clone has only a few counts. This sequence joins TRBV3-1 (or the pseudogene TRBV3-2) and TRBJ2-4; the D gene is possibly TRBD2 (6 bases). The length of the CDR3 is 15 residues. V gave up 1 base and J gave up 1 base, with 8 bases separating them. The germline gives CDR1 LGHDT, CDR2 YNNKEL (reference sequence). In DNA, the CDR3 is TGTGCCAGCAGCCAAGCGGGGAGGGCCAAAAACATTCAGTACTTC. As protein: CASSQAGRAKNIQYF.

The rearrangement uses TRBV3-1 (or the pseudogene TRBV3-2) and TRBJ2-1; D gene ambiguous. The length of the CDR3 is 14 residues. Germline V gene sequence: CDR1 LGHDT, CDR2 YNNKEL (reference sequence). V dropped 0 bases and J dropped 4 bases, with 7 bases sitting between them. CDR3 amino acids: CASSQDIEYNEQFF. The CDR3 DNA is TGTGCCAGCAGCCAAGATATAGAGTACAATGAGCAGTTCTTC.

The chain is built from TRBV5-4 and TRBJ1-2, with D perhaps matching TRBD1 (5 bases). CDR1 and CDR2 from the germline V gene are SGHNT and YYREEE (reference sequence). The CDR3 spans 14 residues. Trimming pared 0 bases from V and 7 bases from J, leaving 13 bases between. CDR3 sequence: CASSLEGPVPGYTF. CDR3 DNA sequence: TGTGCCAGCAGCTTGGAGGGGCCAGTCCCTGGCTACACCTTC.

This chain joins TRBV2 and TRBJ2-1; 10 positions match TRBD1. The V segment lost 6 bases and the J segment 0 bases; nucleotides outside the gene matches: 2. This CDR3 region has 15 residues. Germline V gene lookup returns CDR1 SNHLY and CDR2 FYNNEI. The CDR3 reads CASSRTGGSYNEQFF. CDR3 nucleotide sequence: TGTGCCAGCAGCCGGACAGGGGGCTCCTACAATGAGCAGTTCTTC.

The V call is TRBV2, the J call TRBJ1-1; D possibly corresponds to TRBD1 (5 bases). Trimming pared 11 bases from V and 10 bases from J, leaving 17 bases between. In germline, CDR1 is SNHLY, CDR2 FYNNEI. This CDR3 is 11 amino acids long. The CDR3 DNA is TGTGCCGGTGCTAGACAGATAAGAGCTTTCTTT. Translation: CAGARQIRAFF.

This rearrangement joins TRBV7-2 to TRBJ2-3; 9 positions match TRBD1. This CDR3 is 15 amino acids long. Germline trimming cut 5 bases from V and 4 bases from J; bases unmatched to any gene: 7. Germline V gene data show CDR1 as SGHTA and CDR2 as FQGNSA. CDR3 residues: CASSPPGQGPDTQYF. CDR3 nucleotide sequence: TGTGCCAGCAGCCCGCCGGGACAGGGACCAGATACGCAGTATTTT. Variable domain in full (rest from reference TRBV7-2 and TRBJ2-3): GAGVSQSPSNKVTEKGKDVELRCDPISGHTALYWYRQSLGQGLEFLIYFQGNSAPDKSGLPSDRFSAERTGGSVSTLTIQRTQQEDSAVYLCASSPPGQGPDTQYFGPGTRLTVL.

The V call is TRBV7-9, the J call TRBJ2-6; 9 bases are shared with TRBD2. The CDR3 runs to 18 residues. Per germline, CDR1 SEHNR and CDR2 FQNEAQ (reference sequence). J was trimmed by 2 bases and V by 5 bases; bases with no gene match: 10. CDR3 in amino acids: CASSHYLLAGAGANVLTF. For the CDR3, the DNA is TGTGCCAGCAGCCACTACCTCTTAGCGGGAGCTGGGGCCAACGTCCTGACTTTC.

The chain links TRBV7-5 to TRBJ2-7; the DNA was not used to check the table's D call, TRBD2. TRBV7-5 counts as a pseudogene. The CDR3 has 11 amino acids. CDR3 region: CARSLKSEQYV. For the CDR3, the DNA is TGTGCCAGAAGCTTGAAGAGTGAGCAGTACGTC.

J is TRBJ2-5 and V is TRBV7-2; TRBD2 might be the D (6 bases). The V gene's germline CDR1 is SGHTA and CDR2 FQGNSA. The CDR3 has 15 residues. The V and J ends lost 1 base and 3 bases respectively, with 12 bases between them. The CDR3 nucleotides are TGTGCCAGCAGCTTAGGGGGGGAGATTGAAGAGACCCAGTACTTC. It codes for CASSLGGEIEETQYF.

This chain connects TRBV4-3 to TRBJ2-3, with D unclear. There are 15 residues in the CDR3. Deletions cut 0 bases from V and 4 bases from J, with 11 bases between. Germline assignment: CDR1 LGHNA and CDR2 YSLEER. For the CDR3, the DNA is TGCGCCAGCAGCCAAGATCGGCAGGAATCAGATACGCAGTATTTT. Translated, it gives CASSQDRQESDTQYF.

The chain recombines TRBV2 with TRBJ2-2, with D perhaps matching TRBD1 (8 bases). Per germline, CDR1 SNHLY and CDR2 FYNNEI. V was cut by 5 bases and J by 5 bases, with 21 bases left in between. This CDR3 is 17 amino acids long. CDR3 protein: CASSTTTGGARTGELFF. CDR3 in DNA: TGTGCCAGCAGTACAACTACAGGGGGGGCAAGAACCGGGGAGCTGTTTTTT.

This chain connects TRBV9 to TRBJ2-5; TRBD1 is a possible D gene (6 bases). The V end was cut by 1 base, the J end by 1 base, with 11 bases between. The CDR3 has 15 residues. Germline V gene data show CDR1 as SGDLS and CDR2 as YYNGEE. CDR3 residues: CASSVSQGFQETQYF. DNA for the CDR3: TGTGCCAGCAGCGTATCTCAGGGGTTCCAAGAGACCCAGTACTTC.

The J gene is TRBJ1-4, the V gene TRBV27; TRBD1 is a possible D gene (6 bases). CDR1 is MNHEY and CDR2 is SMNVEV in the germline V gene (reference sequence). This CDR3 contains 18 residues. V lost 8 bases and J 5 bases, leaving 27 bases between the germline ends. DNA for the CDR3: TGTGCCAGCCCATTAGGCCCCCCGGTGGACAGCCTAAATGAAAAACTGTTTTTT. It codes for CASPLGPPVDSLNEKLFF.

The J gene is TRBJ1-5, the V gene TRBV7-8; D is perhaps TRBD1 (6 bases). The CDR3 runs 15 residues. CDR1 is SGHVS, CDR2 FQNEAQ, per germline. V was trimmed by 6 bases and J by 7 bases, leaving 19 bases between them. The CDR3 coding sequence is TGTGCCAGCAGGAGGGGGAGGGGGGATGGCCAGCCCCAGCATTTT. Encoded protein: CASRRGRGDGQPQHF. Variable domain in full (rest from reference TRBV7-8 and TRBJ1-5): GAGVSQSPRYKVAKRGQDVALRCDPISGHVSLFWYQQALGQGPEFLTYFQNEAQLDKSGLPSDRFFAERPEGSVSTLKIQRTQQEDSAVYLCASRRGRGDGQPQHFGDGTRLSIL.

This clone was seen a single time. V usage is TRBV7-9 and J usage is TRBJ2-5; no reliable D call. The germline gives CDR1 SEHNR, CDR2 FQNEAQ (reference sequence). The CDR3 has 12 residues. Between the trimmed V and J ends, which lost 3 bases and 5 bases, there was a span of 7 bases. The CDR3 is CASSFVRETQYF. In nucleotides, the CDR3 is TGTGCCAGCAGCTTTGTTCGGGAGACCCAGTACTTC. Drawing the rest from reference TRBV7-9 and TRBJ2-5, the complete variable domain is DTGVSQNPRHKITKRGQNVTFRCDPISEHNRLYWYRQTLGQGPEFLTYFQNEAQLEKSRLLSDRFSAERPKGSFSTLEIQRTEQGDSAMYLCASSFVRETQYFGPGTRLLVL.

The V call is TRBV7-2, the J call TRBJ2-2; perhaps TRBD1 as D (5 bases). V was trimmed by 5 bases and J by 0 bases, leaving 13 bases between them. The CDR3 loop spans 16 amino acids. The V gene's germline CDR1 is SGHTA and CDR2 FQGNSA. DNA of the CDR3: TGTGCCAGCAGCCTACTCCAGGGATCGAACACCGGGGAGCTGTTTTTT. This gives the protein CASSLLQGSNTGELFF. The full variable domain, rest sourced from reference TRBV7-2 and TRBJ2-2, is GAGVSQSPSNKVTEKGKDVELRCDPISGHTALYWYRQSLGQGLEFLIYFQGNSAPDKSGLPSDRFSAERTGGSVSTLTIQRTQQEDSAVYLCASSLLQGSNTGELFFGEGSRLTVL.

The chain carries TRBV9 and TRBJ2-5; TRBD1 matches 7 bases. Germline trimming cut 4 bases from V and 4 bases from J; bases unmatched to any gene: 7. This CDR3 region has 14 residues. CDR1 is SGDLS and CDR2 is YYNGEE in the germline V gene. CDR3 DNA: TGTGCCAGCAGCTCCAAAGGGGGCCGAGAGACCCAGTACTTC. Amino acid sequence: CASSSKGGRETQYF.

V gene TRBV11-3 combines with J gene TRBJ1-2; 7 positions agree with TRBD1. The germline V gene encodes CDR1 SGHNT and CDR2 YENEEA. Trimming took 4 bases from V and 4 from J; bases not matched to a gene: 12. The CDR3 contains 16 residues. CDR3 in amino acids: CASSSGTVSGVYGYTF. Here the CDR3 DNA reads TGTGCCAGCAGCTCGGGGACAGTGTCAGGAGTCTATGGCTACACCTTC. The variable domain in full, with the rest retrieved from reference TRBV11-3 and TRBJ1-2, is EAGVVQSPRYKIIEKKQPVAFWCNPISGHNTLYWYLQNLGQGPELLIRYENEEAVDDSQLPKDRFSAERLKGVDSTLKIQPAELGDSAVYLCASSSGTVSGVYGYTFGSGTRLTVV.

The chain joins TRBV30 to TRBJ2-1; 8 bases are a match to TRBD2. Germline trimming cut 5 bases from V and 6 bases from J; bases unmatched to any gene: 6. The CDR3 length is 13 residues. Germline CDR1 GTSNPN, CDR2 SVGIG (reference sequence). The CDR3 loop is CAWDIGRANEQFF. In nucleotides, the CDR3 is TGTGCCTGGGACATCGGGAGGGCCAATGAGCAGTTCTTC.

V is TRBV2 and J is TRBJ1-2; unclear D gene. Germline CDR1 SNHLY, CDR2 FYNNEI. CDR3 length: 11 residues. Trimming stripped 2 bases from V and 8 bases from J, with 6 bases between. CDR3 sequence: CASSEFLGYTF. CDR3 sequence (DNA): TGTGCCAGCAGTGAATTTCTGGGCTACACCTTC.